The 15 T cell receptor beta chains given below trace back to one sample, sequenced in a study of identical twins. TCRdb analysed the 5' RACE reads with MiXCR anew, one entry per CDR3 protein. The repertoire holds some 440,000 distinct CDR3 sequences, with 20% to 25% as singletons. The data were also submitted as part of a second study, on T cells expressing NK-cell markers.

Sequenced: CD4+ T cells sorted from blood. Source of these receptors: a woman between 18 and 29 years old in good health.

This clonotype occurred a few times. This chain uses TRBV7-2 with TRBJ2-5, with TRBD2 identical over 9 bases. In germline, CDR1 is SGHTA, CDR2 FQGNSA. This CDR3 region has 15 residues. The V and J ends lost 6 bases and 5 bases, in that order; junction bases with no gene match: 10. The CDR3 DNA reads as TGTGCCAGCAGGAGGGATACTAGCGGGTTTGAGACCCAGTACTTC. As protein: CASRRDTSGFETQYF.

J is TRBJ2-5 and V is TRBV5-1; D possibly matches TRBD1 or TRBD2 (6 bases each). V lost 3 bases and J lost 5, with 17 bases in between. This CDR3 is built from 15 residues. Germline-derived CDR1 and CDR2 are SGHRS and YFSETQ. This CDR3 reads CASSSLPGGQETQYF. As DNA, the CDR3 is TGCGCCAGCAGCTCTCTCCCCGGGGGCCAGGAGACCCAGTACTTC.

Only a few counts were recorded for this clonotype. The V call is TRBV10-3, the J call TRBJ1-5, with D hard to call. Germline V CDR1 and CDR2: ENHRY, SYGVKD. The CDR3 length is 14 residues. Trimming shortened V by 8 bases and J by 0 bases, and 11 bases separated the two germline ends. The CDR3 DNA reads TGTGCCATCTCTTCCCTGGGTAGCAATCAGCCCCAGCATTTT. It translates to CAISSLGSNQPQHF.

This clonotype has ten or more counts. V and J are TRBV5-1 and TRBJ2-1, with TRBD2 matching 9 bases. Germline loops: CDR1 SGHRS, CDR2 YFSETQ. This CDR3 contains 14 residues. V was pared by 4 bases and J by 9 bases, with 8 bases of the junction left unmatched. CDR3 sequence reads: CASSTALAGTEQFF. DNA for the CDR3: TGCGCCAGCAGCACCGCCCTAGCGGGGACTGAGCAGTTCTTC.

This clonotype was seen more than once but under ten times. This chain joins TRBV5-1 and TRBJ2-2; 7 bases map to TRBD2. The ends lost 4 bases at V and 6 bases at J; junction bases unmatched: 3. The CDR3 length is 13 residues. The germline gives CDR1 SGHRS, CDR2 YFSETQ. The CDR3 region is CASSHREAGELFF. The CDR3 DNA follows: TGCGCCAGCAGCCACCGGGAGGCCGGGGAGCTGTTTTTT.

This clonotype was counted a few times. The V call is TRBV20-1, the J call TRBJ2-5, with D unclear. Germline-derived CDR1 and CDR2 are DFQATT and SNEGSKA (reference sequence). V dropped 3 bases and J dropped 0 bases, with 8 bases sitting between them. This CDR3 contains 13 residues. The CDR3 reads CSARDRYQETQYF. The CDR3, as DNA: TGCAGTGCTAGGGACCGATACCAAGAGACCCAGTACTTC.

This clonotype was detected only a few times. The chain has TRBV6-5 and TRBJ1-2; D gene ambiguous. Trimming left V 0 bases short and J 4 bases short, with 9 bases between. Per germline, CDR1 MNHEY and CDR2 SVGAGI. The CDR3 consists of 14 residues. CDR3 amino acids: CASSYSVGVYGYTF. CDR3 coding DNA: TGTGCCAGCAGTTACTCGGTTGGAGTCTATGGCTACACCTTC.

This clonotype has only a few counts. The chain is built from TRBV20-1 and TRBJ2-1; D is unresolved. Germline V lookup: CDR1 DFQATT, CDR2 SNEGSKA (reference sequence). The length of the CDR3 is 13 residues. Trimming cost V 0 bases and J 0 bases, with 3 bases left between them. This CDR3 is CSAREGSYNEQFF. CDR3 nucleotides: TGCAGTGCTAGAGAGGGCTCCTACAATGAGCAGTTCTTC.

The J gene is TRBJ2-2, the V gene TRBV12-3 or TRBV12-4, with 8 bases fitting TRBD2. The CDR3 sequence is 17 residues long. V shed 4 bases and J 5 bases; nucleotides not matched to a gene: 12. CDR3 sequence (DNA): TGTGCCAGCAGTTCTGCAGCGGGAGAAAGAGGGACCGGGGAGCTGTTTTTT. It codes for CASSSAAGERGTGELFF.

This clonotype was seen a few times. The chain joins TRBV9 to TRBJ2-1; TRBD2 agrees at 13 bases. The CDR3 contains 17 residues. Germline V gene lookup returns CDR1 SGDLS and CDR2 YYNGEE. V lost 3 bases, J lost 8 bases, and 11 bases stayed unmatched. DNA for the CDR3: TGTGCCAGCAGCGCCAACGGACTAGCGGGGGCCAGGGATGAGCAGTTCTTC. Translation gives CASSANGLAGARDEQFF. The whole variable domain, filled in from reference TRBV9 and TRBJ2-1, reads DSGVTQTPKHLITATGQRVTLRCSPRSGDLSVYWYQQSLDQGLQFLIQYYNGEERAKGNILERFSAQQFPDLHSELNLSSLELGDSALYFCASSANGLAGARDEQFFGPGTRLTVL.

The V gene is TRBV30, the J gene TRBJ2-7; D is unresolved. The CDR3 contains 14 residues. The V and J ends lost 1 base and 3 bases respectively, with 13 bases between them. CDR1 GTSNPN and CDR2 SVGIG come from the germline V gene (reference sequence). CDR3 nucleotides: TGTGCCTGGAGTGCAAGGGTGGGTCTCTACGAGCAGTACTTC. It codes for CAWSARVGLYEQYF.

This clonotype occurred a few times. The V gene is TRBV29-1, the J gene TRBJ1-1; D ambiguous. Trimming stripped 4 bases from V and 5 bases from J, with 8 bases between. Germline lookup yields CDR1 SQVTM and CDR2 ANQGSEA. The length of the CDR3 is 11 residues. CDR3: CSVGRRTEAFF. As DNA, the CDR3 is TGCAGCGTTGGTCGGCGGACTGAAGCTTTCTTT.

This clonotype was recorded at least ten times. The chain links TRBV6-6 to TRBJ1-1; D is ambiguous. Germline V lookup: CDR1 MNHNY, CDR2 SVGAGI (reference sequence). V gave up 6 bases and J gave up 8 bases, with 7 bases separating them. This CDR3 spans 10 amino acids. The CDR3: CASSRNEAFF. In nucleotides, the CDR3 is TGTGCCAGCAGCAGAAACGAAGCTTTCTTT.

In this sample, this clonotype turned up many times. This chain joins TRBV20-1 and TRBJ1-1; D gene unclear. This CDR3 has 11 amino acids. Germline values: CDR1 DFQATT, CDR2 SNEGSKA (reference sequence). V was clipped by 4 bases and J by 6 bases, with 9 bases between them. CDR3 amino acids: CSATGRAEAFF. Here the CDR3 DNA reads TGCAGTGCTACTGGACGGGCTGAAGCTTTCTTT.

This clonotype has a handful of counts. The chain employs TRBV2 and TRBJ2-7, with TRBD2 as a possible D gene (5 bases). Trimming took off 7 bases at V and 4 bases at J, with 11 bases between the two ends. The CDR3 sequence is 12 residues long. The germline gives CDR1 SNHLY, CDR2 FYNNEI. Written as DNA, the CDR3 is TGTGCCAGCATGAGGGTCTGGTACGAGCAGTACTTC. Residues: CASMRVWYEQYF.